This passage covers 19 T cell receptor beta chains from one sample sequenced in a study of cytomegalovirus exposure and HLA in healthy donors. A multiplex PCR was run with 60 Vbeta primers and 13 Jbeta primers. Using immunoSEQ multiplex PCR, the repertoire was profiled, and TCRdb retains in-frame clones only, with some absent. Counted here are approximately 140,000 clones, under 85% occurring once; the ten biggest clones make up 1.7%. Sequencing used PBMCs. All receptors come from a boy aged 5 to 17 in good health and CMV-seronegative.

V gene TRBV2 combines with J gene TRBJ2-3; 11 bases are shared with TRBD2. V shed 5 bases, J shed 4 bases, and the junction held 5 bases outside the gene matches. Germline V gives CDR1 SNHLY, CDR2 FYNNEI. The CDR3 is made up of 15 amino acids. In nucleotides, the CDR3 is TGTGCCAGCAGTTTACTAGCGGGAGCGGCAGATACGCAGTATTTT. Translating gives CASSLLAGAADTQYF.

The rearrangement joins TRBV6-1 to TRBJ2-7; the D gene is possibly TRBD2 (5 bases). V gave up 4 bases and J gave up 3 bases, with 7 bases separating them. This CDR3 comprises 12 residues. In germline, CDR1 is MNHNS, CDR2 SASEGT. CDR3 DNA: TGTGCCAGCAGTGCGGGGATCTACGAGCAGTACTTC. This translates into CASSAGIYEQYF.

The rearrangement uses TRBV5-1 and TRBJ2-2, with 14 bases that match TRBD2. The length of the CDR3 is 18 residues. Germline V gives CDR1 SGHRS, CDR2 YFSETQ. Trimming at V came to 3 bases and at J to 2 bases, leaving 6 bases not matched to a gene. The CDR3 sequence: CASSSTSGRAGNTGELFF. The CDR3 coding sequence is TGCGCCAGCAGCTCGACTAGCGGGAGGGCCGGTAACACCGGGGAGCTGTTTTTT.

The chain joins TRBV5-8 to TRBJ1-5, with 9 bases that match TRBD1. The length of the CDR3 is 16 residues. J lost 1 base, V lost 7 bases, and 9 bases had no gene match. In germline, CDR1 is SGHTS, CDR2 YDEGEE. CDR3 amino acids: CASLGQGSWSNQPQHF. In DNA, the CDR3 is TGTGCCAGCCTCGGACAGGGGAGTTGGAGCAATCAGCCCCAGCATTTT.

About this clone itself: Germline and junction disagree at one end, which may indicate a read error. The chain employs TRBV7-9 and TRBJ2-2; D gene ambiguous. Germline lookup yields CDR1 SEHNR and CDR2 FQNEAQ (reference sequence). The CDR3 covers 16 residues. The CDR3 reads CSSSLIRAANTGELFF. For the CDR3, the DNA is TGTTCCAGCAGCTTAATTCGCGCGGCAAACACCGGGGAGCTGTTTTTT.

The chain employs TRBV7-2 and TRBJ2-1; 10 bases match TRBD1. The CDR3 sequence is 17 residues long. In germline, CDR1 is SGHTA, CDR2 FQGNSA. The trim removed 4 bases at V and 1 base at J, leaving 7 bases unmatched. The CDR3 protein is CASSSWTGGASYNEQFF. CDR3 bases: TGTGCCAGCAGCTCCTGGACAGGGGGGGCATCCTACAATGAGCAGTTCTTC.

This CDR3 is CASSPLGQQETQYF. The DNA of the CDR3 is TGTGCCAGCAGCCCGCTGGGACAGCAAGAGACCCAGTACTTC. This rearrangement joins TRBV5-6 to TRBJ2-5, with 7 bases identical to TRBD1. Trimming took 4 bases from V and 2 from J; bases not matched to a gene: 5. CDR3 length: 14 residues. Germline CDR1 is SGHDT and CDR2 is YYEEEE.

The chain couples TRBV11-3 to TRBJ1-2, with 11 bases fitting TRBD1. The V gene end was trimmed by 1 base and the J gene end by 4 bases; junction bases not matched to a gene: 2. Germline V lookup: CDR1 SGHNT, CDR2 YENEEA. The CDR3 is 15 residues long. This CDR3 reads CASSLGDRGIYGYTF. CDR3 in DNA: TGTGCCAGCAGCTTAGGGGACAGGGGGATCTATGGCTACACCTTC.

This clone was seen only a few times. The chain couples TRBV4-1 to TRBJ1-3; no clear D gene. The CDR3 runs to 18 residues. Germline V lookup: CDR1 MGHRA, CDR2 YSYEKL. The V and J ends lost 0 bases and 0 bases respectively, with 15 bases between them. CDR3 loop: CASSQESVLRSSGNTIYF. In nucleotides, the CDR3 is TGCGCCAGCAGCCAAGAGTCGGTCCTCCGGAGCTCTGGAAACACCATATATTTT.

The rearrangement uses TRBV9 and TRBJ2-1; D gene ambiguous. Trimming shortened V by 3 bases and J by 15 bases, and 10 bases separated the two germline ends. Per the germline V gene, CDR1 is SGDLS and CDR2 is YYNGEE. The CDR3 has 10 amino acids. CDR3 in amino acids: CASSGSSMFF. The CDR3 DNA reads TGTGCCAGCAGCGGGAGCTCGATGTTCTTC. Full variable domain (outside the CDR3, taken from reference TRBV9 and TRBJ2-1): DSGVTQTPKHLITATGQRVTLRCSPRSGDLSVYWYQQSLDQGLQFLIQYYNGEERAKGNILERFSAQQFPDLHSELNLSSLELGDSALYFCASSGSSMFFGPGTRLTVL.

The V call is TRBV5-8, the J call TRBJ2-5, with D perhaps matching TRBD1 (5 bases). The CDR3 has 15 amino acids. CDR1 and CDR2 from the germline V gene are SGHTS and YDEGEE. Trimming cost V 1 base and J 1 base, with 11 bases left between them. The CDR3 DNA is TGTGCCAGCAGCTTGAGGGGCTCACGCCAAGAGACCCAGTACTTC. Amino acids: CASSLRGSRQETQYF.

The CDR3 loop is CAWAGQGAREQYF. In DNA form, the CDR3 reads TGTGCCTGGGCAGGGCAGGGGGCTCGAGAGCAGTACTTC. The rearrangement joins TRBV30 to TRBJ2-7; 8 bases line up with TRBD1. Germline V gene lookup returns CDR1 GTSNPN and CDR2 SVGIG (reference sequence). The CDR3 runs to 13 residues. Losses at the gene ends were 5 bases for V and 7 bases for J; bases not matched to a gene: 10.

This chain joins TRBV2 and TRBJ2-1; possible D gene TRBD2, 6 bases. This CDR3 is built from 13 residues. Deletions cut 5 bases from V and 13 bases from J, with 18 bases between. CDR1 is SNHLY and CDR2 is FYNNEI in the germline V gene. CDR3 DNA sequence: TGTGCCAGCAGTCCTGGGCGACTAGTGGGTCAGTTCTTC. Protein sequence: CASSPGRLVGQFF.

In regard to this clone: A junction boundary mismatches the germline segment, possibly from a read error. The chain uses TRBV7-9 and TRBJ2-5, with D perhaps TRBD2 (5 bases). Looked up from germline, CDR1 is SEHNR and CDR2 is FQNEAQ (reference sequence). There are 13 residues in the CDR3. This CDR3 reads CSSSLTRQETQYF. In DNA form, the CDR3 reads TGTTCCAGCAGCTTAACTAGACAAGAGACCCAGTACTTC. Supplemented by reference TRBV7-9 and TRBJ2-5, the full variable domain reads DTGVSQNPRHKITKRGQNVTFRCDPISEHNRLYWYRQTLGQGPEFLTYFQNEAQLEKSRLLSDRFSAERPKGSFSTLEIQRTEQGDSAMYLCSSSLTRQETQYFGPGTRLLVL.

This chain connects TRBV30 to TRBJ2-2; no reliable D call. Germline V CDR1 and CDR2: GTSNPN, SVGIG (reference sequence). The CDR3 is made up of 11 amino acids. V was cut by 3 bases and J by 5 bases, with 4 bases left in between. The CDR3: CAWSQTGELFF. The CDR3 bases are TGTGCCTGGAGCCAAACCGGGGAGCTGTTTTTT.

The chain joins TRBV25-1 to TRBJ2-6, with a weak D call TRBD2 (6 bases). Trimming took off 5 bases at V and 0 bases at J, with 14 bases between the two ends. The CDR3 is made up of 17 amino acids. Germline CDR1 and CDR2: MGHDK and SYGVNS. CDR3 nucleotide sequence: TGTGCCAGCAGTTCGCGGGGACCCAACTCTGGGGCCAACGTCCTGACTTTC. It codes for CASSSRGPNSGANVLTF.

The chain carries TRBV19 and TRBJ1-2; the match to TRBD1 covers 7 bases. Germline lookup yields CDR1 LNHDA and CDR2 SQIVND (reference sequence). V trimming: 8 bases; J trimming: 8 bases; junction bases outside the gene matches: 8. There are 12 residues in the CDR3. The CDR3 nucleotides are TGTGCCAGTTTATCGACAGGGTGGGGCTACACCTTC. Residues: CASLSTGWGYTF.

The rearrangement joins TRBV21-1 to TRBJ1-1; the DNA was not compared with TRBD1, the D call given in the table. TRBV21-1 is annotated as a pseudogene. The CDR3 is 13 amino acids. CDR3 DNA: TGTGCCAGCCGGGACACAGGGGACACTGAAGCTTTCTTT. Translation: CASRDTGDTEAFF.

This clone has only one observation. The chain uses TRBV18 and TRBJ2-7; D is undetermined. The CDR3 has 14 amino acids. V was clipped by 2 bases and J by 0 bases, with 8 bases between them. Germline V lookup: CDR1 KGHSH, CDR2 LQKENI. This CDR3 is CASSPGLISYEQYF. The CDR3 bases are TGTGCCAGCTCACCAGGGCTTATCTCCTACGAGCAGTACTTC.